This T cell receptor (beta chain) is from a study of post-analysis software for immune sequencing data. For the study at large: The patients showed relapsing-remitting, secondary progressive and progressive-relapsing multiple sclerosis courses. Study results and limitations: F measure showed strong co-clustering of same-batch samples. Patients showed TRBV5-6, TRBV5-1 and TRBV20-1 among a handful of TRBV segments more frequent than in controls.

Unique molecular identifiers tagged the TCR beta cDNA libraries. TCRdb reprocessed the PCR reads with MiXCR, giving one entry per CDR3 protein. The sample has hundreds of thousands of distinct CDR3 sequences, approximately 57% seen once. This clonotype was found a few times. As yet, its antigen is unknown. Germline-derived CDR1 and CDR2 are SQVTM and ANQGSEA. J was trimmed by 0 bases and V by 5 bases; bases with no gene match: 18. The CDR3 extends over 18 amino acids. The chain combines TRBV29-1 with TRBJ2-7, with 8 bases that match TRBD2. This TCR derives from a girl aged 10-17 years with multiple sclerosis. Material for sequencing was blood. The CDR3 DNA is TGCAGCGTTTCCGGGGGCGCTCAGACGGGGGGGTCCTCCTACGAGCAGTACTTC. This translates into CSVSGGAQTGGSSYEQYF.